The entry below describes one TCR beta chain. This sample was included in a study of blood T cell repertoires in COVID-19. Turning to the study itself: There were acute and convalescent COVID-19 samples, and they came from the United States, Italy and Spain. Sample material is recorded as cDNA or gDNA derived from T cells, B-cell-depleted T cells, or PBMCs.

Source study methods: Estimation of nucleated cell counts was performed using reference gene primer amplification. Method: immunoSEQ multiplex PCR; TCRdb's copy keeps in-frame clones and lacks some. From that table come the V and J calls and clone size; the DNA was used to work out D and trimming. The sample includes about 140,000 clones, over 60% of them seen just once. The sequenced sample consisted of peripheral blood. This receptor was taken from a woman of 80 years or more with active or convalescent COVID-19.

CDR3 nucleotide sequence: TGTGCCAGCAGAATAACGTTGGGGAGCAGGCCCGGTAGGGGCTACACCTTC. It yields the protein CASRITLGSRPGRGYTF. The chain combines TRBV28 with TRBJ1-2; D remains ambiguous. This CDR3 spans 17 amino acids. Germline V gives CDR1 MDHEN, CDR2 SYDVKM. The ends were cut back, 6 bases at V and 8 bases at J, with 28 bases in the middle.